The entry below gives a single TCR beta chain sequence along with its context. This clonotype was detected a few times. Its antigen target is currently unknown. No much larger clonotype is one base removed from it; base qualities were not supplied. Instrument on record: Illumina MiSeq. TCRdb redid the processing of the public reads, applying fastp at Q25 and MiXCR, and retained in-frame beta chains. For every CDR3 protein sequence, its rows merge into one entry that carries the most common genes and DNA. Counted in this sample were about 71,000 distinct CDR3 sequences; around 20% of them appeared once. Roughly 8.3% of the sample comes from the top ten. These data originate in a study of type 1 regulatory T cells (dated by TCRdb to about 2021). Study-wide context: The study characterized an in vitro protocol that generated a Tr1-enriched, alloantigen-specific CD4 T cell product named T-allo10. T-allo10 was being evaluated clinically in patients with hematological malignancies who were receiving allogeneic hematopoietic stem cell transplantation. Beyond this particular receptor, the publication reports: A more restricted TCR repertoire was observed in Tr1 cells than in non-Tr1 cells, and this restriction was interpreted in the study as alloantigen-induced clonal expansion.

The CDR1 and CDR2 encoded by the germline V gene (reference sequence) are DFQATT and SNEGSKA. V sheds 5 bases and J sheds 5 bases, leaving 19 bases between their ends. The cysteine opens and the phenylalanine closes a CDR3 of 15 amino acids. Just CDR3 DNA is preserved here, 45 bases in frame from base 1. The receptor was derived from a human donor in good health. Sequencing input: cultured type 1 regulatory T (Tr1) cells, either the whole culture or a sorted fraction (not recorded which). Sample cell subset or site, as interpreted from the label and publication: type 1 regulatory T cells sorted from the T-allo10 product. The chain uses TRBV20-1 and TRBJ2-1; matching of 6 bases hints at TRBD1 as the D gene. The CDR3 corresponds to CSALVQGHSNNEQFF. The sequence in DNA is TGCAGTGCTTTAGTCCAGGGACACTCGAACAATGAGCAGTTCTTC.